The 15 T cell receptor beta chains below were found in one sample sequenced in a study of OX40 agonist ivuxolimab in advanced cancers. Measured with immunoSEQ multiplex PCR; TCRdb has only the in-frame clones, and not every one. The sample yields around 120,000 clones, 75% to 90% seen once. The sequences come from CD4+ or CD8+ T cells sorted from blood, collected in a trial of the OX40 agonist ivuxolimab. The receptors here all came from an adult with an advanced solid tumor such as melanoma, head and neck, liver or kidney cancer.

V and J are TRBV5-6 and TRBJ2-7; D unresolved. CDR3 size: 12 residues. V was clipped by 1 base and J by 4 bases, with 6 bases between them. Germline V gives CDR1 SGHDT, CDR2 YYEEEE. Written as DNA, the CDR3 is TGTGCCAGCAGCTTGTCCCCGTACGAGCAGTACTTC. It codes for CASSLSPYEQYF.

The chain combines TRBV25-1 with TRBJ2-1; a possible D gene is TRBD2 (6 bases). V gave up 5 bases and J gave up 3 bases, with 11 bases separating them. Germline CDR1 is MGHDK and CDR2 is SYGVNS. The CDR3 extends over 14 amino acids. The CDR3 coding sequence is TGTGCCAGCAGTAGGGACTCTTACTACAATGAGCAGTTCTTC. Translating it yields CASSRDSYYNEQFF. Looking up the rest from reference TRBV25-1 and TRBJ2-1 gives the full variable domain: EADIYQTPRYLVIGTGKKITLECSQTMGHDKMYWYQQDPGMELHLIHYSYGVNSTEKGDLSSESTVSRIRTEHFPLTLESARPSHTSQYLCASSRDSYYNEQFFGPGTRLTVL.

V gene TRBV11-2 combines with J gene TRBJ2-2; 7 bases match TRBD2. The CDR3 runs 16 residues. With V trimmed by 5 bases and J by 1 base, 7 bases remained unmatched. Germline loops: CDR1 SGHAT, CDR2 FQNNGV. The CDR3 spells CASSPLTGGNTGELFF. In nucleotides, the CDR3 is TGTGCCAGCAGCCCCTTAACGGGGGGGAACACCGGGGAGCTGTTTTTT.

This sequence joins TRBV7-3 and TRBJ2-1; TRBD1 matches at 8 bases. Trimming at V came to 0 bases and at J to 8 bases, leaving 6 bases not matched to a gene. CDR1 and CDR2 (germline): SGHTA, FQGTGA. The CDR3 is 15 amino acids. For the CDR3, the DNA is TGTGCCAGCAGCTTAACGGGACAGGCAAGCCATGAGCAGTTCTTC. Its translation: CASSLTGQASHEQFF.

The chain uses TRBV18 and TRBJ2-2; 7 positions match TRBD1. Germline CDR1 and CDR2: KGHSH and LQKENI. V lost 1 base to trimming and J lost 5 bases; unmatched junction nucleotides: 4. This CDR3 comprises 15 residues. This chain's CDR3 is CASSPRQGATGELFF. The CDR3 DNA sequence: TGTGCCAGCTCACCACGACAGGGTGCAACCGGGGAGCTGTTTTTT. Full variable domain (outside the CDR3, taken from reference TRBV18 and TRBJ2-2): NAGVMQNPRHLVRRRGQEARLRCSPMKGHSHVYWYRQLPEEGLKFMVYLQKENIIDESGMPKERFSAEFPKEGPSILRIQQVVRGDSAAYFCASSPRQGATGELFFGEGSRLTVL.

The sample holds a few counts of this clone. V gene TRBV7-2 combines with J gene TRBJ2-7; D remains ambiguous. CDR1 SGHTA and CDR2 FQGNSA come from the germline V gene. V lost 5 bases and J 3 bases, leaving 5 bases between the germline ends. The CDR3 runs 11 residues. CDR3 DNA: TGTGCCAGCAGCCTCGACTACGAGCAGTACTTC. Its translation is CASSLDYEQYF.

The CDR3 sequence: CASNHKARGHQPQHF. CDR3 nucleotide sequence: TGTGCCAGCAACCATAAGGCCAGGGGGCATCAGCCCCAGCATTTT. The chain is built from TRBV7-8 and TRBJ1-5; 8 nucleotides agree with TRBD1. After removal of 7 bases from V and 5 bases from J, the junction contained 10 bases not matched to a gene. Germline V CDR1 and CDR2: SGHVS, FQNEAQ. The CDR3 spans 15 residues.

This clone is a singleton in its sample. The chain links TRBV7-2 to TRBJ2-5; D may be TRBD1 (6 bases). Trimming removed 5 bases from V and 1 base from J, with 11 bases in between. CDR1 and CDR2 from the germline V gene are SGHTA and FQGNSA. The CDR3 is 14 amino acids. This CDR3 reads CASSQDRTQETQYF. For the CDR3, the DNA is TGTGCCAGCAGCCAGGACAGAACCCAAGAGACCCAGTACTTC.

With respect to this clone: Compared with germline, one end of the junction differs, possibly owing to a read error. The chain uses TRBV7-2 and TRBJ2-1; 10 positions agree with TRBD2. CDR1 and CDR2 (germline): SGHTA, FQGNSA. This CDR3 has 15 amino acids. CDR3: CASSLAGDSYNEQFF. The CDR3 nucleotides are TGTGCCAGCAGCCTAGCGGGGGATTCCTACAATGAGCAGTTCTTC. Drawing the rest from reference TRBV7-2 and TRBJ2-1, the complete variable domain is GAGVSQSPSNKVTEKGKDVELRCDPISGHTALYWYRQSLGQGLEFLIYFQGNSAPDKSGLPSDRFSAERTGGSVSTLTIQRTQQEDSAVYLCASSLAGDSYNEQFFGPGTRLTVL.

The CDR3 here is CASSASGGSFSGYTF. The CDR3 DNA sequence: TGTGCCAGCAGCGCTTCAGGGGGGTCATTCTCTGGCTACACCTTC. The chain carries TRBV9 and TRBJ1-2; the match to TRBD1 covers 7 bases. J lost 7 bases, V lost 3 bases, and 12 bases had no gene match. Germline V gene sequence: CDR1 SGDLS, CDR2 YYNGEE. The CDR3 is 15 amino acids. Complete variable domain (other parts from reference TRBV9 and TRBJ1-2): DSGVTQTPKHLITATGQRVTLRCSPRSGDLSVYWYQQSLDQGLQFLIQYYNGEERAKGNILERFSAQQFPDLHSELNLSSLELGDSALYFCASSASGGSFSGYTFGSGTRLTVV.

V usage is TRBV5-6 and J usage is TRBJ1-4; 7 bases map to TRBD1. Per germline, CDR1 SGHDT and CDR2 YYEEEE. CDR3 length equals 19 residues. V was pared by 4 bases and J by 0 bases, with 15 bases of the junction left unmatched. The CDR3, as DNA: TGTGCCAGCAGCGCGCCGACAGGGATACAGCGTGCAACTAATGAAAAACTGTTTTTT. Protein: CASSAPTGIQRATNEKLFF.

The CDR3 coding sequence is TGTGCCAGCAGCAAAAGGGGAGGGGGGATTCCACCCCTCCACTTT. Protein sequence: CASSKRGGGIPPLHF. The V and J genes are TRBV21-1 and TRBJ1-6. TRBV21-1 is a pseudogene locus. The CDR3 has 15 amino acids.

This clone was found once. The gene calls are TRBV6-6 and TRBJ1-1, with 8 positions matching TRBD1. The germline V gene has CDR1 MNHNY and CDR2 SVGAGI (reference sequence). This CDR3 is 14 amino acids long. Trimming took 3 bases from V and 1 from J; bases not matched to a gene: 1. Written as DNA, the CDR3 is TGTGCCAGCAGTTATACAGGGGGGAACACTGAAGCTTTCTTT. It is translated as CASSYTGGNTEAFF.

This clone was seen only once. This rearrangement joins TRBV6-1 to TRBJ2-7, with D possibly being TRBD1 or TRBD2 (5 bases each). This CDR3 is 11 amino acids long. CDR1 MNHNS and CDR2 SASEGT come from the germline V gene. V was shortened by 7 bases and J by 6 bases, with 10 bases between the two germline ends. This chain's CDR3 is CASTEGFEQYF. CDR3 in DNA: TGTGCCAGCACCGAGGGGTTCGAGCAGTACTTC.

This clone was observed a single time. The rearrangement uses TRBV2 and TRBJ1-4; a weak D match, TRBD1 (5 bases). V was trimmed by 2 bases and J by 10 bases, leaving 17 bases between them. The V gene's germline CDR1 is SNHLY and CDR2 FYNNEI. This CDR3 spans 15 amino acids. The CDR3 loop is CASSEKGVLGVKLFF. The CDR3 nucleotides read TGTGCCAGCAGTGAAAAAGGGGTTTTGGGGGTAAAACTGTTTTTT.